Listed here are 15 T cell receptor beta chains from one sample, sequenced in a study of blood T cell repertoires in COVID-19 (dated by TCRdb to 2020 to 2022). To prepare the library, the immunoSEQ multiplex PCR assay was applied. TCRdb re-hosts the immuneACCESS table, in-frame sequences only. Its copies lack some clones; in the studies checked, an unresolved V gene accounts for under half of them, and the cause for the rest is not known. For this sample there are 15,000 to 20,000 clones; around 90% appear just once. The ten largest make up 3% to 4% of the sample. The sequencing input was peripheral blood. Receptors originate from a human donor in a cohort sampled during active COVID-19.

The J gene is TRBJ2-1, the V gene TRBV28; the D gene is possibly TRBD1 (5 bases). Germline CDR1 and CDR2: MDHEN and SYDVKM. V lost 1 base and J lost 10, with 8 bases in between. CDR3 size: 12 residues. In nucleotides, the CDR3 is TGTGCCAGCAGTTTATTAAGGGGCGAGCAGTTCTTC. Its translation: CASSLLRGEQFF.

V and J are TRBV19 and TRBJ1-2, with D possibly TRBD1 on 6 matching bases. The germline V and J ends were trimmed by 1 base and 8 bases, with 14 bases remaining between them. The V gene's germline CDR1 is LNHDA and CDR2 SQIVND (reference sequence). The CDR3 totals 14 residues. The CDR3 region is CASSIGGGRGGYTF. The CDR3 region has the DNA TGTGCCAGTAGTATAGGGGGGGGGCGCGGAGGCTACACCTTC.

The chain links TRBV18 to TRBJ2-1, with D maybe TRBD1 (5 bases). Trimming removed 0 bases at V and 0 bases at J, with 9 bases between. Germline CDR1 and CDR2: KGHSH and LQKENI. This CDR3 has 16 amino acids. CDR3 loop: CASSPPQGLSYNEQFF. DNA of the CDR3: TGTGCCAGCTCACCACCGCAGGGTCTCTCCTACAATGAGCAGTTCTTC. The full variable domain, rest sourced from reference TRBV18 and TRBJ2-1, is NAGVMQNPRHLVRRRGQEARLRCSPMKGHSHVYWYRQLPEEGLKFMVYLQKENIIDESGMPKERFSAEFPKEGPSILRIQQVVRGDSAAYFCASSPPQGLSYNEQFFGPGTRLTVL.

The CDR3 DNA follows: TGTGCCAGCAGTTATTCGTCCAATGAGCAGTTCTTC. Protein: CASSYSSNEQFF. This sequence joins TRBV6-5 and TRBJ2-1, with D hard to call. Germline V CDR1 and CDR2: MNHEY, SVGAGI. This CDR3 has 12 amino acids. V was trimmed by 3 bases and J by 6 bases, leaving 6 bases between them.

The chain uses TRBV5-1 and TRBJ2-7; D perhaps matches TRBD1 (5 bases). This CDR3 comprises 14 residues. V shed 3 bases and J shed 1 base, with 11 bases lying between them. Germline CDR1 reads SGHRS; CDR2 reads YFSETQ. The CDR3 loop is CASSYSDRSYEQYF. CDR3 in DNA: TGCGCCAGCAGCTACTCCGACAGATCCTACGAGCAGTACTTC. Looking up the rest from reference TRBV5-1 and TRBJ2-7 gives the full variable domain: KAGVTQTPRYLIKTRGQQVTLSCSPISGHRSVSWYQQTPGQGLQFLFEYFSETQRNKGNFPGRFSGRQFSNSRSEMNVSTLELGDSALYLCASSYSDRSYEQYFGPGTRLTVT.

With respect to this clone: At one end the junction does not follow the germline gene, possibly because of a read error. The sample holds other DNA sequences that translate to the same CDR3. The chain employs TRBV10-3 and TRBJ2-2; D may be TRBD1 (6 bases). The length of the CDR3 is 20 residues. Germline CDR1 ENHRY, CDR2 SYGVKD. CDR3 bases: TGTGCCATCAGTGAGCCAGCACCAGCCGGGACACTTATTAACACCGGGGAGTTGTTTTTT. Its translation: CAISEPAPAGTLINTGELFF.

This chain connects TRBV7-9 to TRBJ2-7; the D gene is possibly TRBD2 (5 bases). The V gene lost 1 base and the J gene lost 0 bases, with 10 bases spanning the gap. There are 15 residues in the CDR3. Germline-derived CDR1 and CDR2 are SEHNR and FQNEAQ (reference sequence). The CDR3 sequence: CASSLGAESSYEQYF. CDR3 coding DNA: TGTGCCAGCAGCTTAGGAGCGGAGAGCTCCTACGAGCAGTACTTC.

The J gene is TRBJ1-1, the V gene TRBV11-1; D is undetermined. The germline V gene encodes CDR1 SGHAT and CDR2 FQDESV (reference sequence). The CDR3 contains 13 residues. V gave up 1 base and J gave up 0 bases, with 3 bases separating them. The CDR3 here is CASSLGLNTEAFF. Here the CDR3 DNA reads TGTGCCAGCAGCTTAGGGCTGAACACTGAAGCTTTCTTT. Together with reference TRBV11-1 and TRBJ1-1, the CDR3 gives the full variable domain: EAEVAQSPRYKITEKSQAVAFWCDPISGHATLYWYRQILGQGPELLVQFQDESVVDDSQLPKDRFSAERLKGVDSTLKIQPAELGDSAMYLCASSLGLNTEAFFGQGTRLTVV.

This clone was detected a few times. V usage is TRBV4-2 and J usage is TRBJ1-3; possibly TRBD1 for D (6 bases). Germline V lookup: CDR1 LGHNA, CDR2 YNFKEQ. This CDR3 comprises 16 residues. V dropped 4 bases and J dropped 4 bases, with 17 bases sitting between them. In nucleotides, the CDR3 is TGTGCCAGCAGCCTACCATCCCGGGACACCGGAAACACCATATATTTT. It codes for CASSLPSRDTGNTIYF.

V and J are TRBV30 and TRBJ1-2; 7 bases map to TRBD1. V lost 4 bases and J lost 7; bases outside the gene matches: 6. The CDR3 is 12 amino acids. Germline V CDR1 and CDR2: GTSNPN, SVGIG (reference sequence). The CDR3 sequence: CAWMTGSFGYTF. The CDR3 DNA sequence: TGTGCCTGGATGACAGGGTCGTTTGGCTACACCTTC. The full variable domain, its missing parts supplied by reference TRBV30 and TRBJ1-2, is SQTIHQWPATLVQPVGSPLSLECTVEGTSNPNLYWYRQAAGRGLQLLFYSVGIGQISSEVPQNLSASRPQDRQFILSSKKLLLSDSGFYLCAWMTGSFGYTFGSGTRLTVV.

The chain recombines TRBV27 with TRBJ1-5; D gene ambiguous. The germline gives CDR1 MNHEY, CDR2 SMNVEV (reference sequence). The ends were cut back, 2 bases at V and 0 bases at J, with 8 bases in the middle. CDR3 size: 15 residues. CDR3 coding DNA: TGTGCCAGCAGTTTAGGGAGAAATAGCAATCAGCCCCAGCATTTT. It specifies CASSLGRNSNQPQHF.

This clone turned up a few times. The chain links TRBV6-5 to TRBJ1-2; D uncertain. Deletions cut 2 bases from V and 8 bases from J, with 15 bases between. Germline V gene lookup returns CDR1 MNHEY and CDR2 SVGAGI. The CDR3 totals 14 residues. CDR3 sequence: CASSYPGNPRGYTF. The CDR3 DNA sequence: TGTGCCAGCAGTTACCCGGGAAATCCCAGGGGCTACACCTTC.

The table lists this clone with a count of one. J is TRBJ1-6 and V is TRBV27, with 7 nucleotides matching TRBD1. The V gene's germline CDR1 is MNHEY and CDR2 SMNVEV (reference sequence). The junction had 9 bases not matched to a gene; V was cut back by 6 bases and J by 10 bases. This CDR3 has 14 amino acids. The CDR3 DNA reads TGTGCCAGCAGGGGGGACAGAGGTCTATCACCCCTCCACTTT. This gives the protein CASRGDRGLSPLHF.

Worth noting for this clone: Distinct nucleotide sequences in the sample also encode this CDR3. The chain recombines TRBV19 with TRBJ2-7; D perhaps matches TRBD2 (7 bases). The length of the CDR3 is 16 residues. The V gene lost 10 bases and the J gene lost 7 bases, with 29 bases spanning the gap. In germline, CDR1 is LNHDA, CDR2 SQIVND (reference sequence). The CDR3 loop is CATKIQGRGGPAEQYF. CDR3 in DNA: TGTGCCACGAAGATCCAGGGAAGGGGGGGGCCGGCAGAGCAGTACTTC.

The CDR3 loop reads CSVGFTGGTDTQYF. As DNA, the CDR3 is TGCAGCGTTGGGTTTACAGGGGGCACAGATACGCAGTATTTT. The chain joins TRBV29-1 to TRBJ2-3; 7 bases agree with TRBD1. CDR3 size: 14 residues. Germline assignment: CDR1 SQVTM and CDR2 ANQGSEA. Losses at the gene ends were 4 bases for V and 1 base for J; bases not matched to a gene: 5.